The next 19 T cell receptor beta chains were all read from a single sample in a study of identical twins' blood T cells (dated by TCRdb to the early 2010s). The method behind the library was 5' RACE. The reads were generated on an Illumina Genome Analyzer IIx. TCRdb cleaned the public reads at Q25 with fastp, built clones with MiXCR and kept in-frame beta chains. CDR3 protein duplicates are merged, each entry listing the most common genes and DNA. In this sample the table shows hundreds of thousands of distinct CDR3 sequences, over 25% of which occur a single time. Of the sample, about 6% is held by the ten largest clones. The sample comprised PBMCs. These receptors were obtained from a woman aged 18-55 years in good health.

This clonotype was seen only a few times. The chain links TRBV10-3 to TRBJ2-1; 7 nucleotides line up with TRBD1. Germline V gives CDR1 ENHRY, CDR2 SYGVKD. The J segment lost 6 bases and the V segment lost 2 bases, leaving 10 bases of the junction unmatched. The CDR3 length is 16 residues. The CDR3 DNA is TGTGCCATCAGTGAGATTTGGGTACAGGGGTCCAATGAGCAGTTCTTC. It translates to CAISEIWVQGSNEQFF.

The chain joins TRBV20-1 to TRBJ2-3, with D perhaps matching TRBD1 or TRBD2 (5 bases each). Germline V gene data show CDR1 as DFQATT and CDR2 as SNEGSKA (reference sequence). CDR3 size: 14 residues. Trimming removed 0 bases at V and 8 bases at J, with 15 bases between. This CDR3 is CSARDPTGQGTQYF. The CDR3 DNA reads TGCAGTGCTAGAGATCCAACGGGGCAGGGTACGCAGTATTTT.

In regard to this clonotype: This may come from a read error, since a much larger clone is one base off. This chain connects TRBV29-1 to TRBJ2-2; D may be TRBD2 (5 bases). Germline CDR1 and CDR2: SQVTM and ANQGSEA. The CDR3 extends over 15 amino acids. The ends were cut back, 3 bases at V and 7 bases at J, with 18 bases in the middle. The CDR3 DNA sequence: TGCAGCGTTGATTTAGCGCTTGTGGGTATCGGGGAGCTGTTTTTT. It yields the protein CSVDLALVGIGELFF.

V gene TRBV25-1 combines with J gene TRBJ1-6, with 7 bases matching TRBD1. V was clipped by 6 bases and J by 1 base; unmatched bases: 6. Germline CDR1 and CDR2: MGHDK and SYGVNS. This CDR3 has 16 amino acids. The CDR3 nucleotides read TGTGCCAGCAGCAGGGACAGTAGGTCCTATAATTCACCCCTCCACTTT. Protein: CASSRDSRSYNSPLHF.

The chain recombines TRBV20-1 with TRBJ2-5; 7 positions match TRBD2. Germline loops: CDR1 DFQATT, CDR2 SNEGSKA (reference sequence). This CDR3 is 16 amino acids long. V was pared by 5 bases and J by 5 bases, with 17 bases of the junction left unmatched. DNA of the CDR3: TGCAGTGCTTACGCGGGAGAGTTTATTGTTACGGAGACCCAGTACTTC. This translates into CSAYAGEFIVTETQYF.

The genes are TRBV19 and TRBJ2-2, with D tentatively TRBD2 (5 bases). The CDR3 loop spans 14 amino acids. Trimming stripped 3 bases from V and 1 base from J, with 6 bases between. Germline lookup yields CDR1 LNHDA and CDR2 SQIVND (reference sequence). DNA of the CDR3: TGTGCCAGTAGTATGGCGGGGAACACCGGGGAGCTGTTTTTT. This gives the protein CASSMAGNTGELFF.

The chain uses TRBV18 and TRBJ1-3; D is unclear. CDR1 and CDR2 (germline): KGHSH, LQKENI. V was clipped by 6 bases and J by 0 bases, with 9 bases between them. CDR3 size: 14 residues. The CDR3, as DNA: TGTGCCAGCTCCGCCCCGAGCTCTGGAAACACCATATATTTT. It encodes CASSAPSSGNTIYF.

This clonotype was counted at least ten times. V is TRBV20-1 and J is TRBJ1-1; D is uncertain. Germline V lookup: CDR1 DFQATT, CDR2 SNEGSKA (reference sequence). The CDR3 is made up of 12 amino acids. V was cut by 3 bases and J by 3 bases, with 8 bases left in between. CDR3 residues: CSASSSYTEAFF. CDR3 nucleotide sequence: TGCAGTGCTAGTAGTTCGTACACTGAAGCTTTCTTT.

This clonotype was recorded a few times. V is TRBV7-9 and J is TRBJ2-3; D may be TRBD1 or TRBD2 (5 bases each). With 5 bases removed from V and 2 bases from J, the gap between germline ends came to 14 bases. From germline, CDR1 is SEHNR and CDR2 FQNEAQ (reference sequence). The CDR3 totals 15 residues. CDR3 sequence reads: CASSHPTGTTDTQYF. The CDR3, as DNA: TGTGCCAGCAGCCACCCCACCGGGACCACAGATACGCAGTATTTT.

The J gene is TRBJ1-1, the V gene TRBV20-1; no clear D gene. The V and J ends lost 5 bases and 3 bases respectively, with 4 bases between them. CDR1 is DFQATT, CDR2 SNEGSKA, per germline (reference sequence). This CDR3 is 10 amino acids long. As DNA, the CDR3 is TGCAGTGCTTTCCACACTGAAGCTTTCTTT. It codes for CSAFHTEAFF.

This clonotype was counted between two and nine times. V and J are TRBV6-2 or TRBV6-3 and TRBJ1-1, with D unresolved. V was cut by 4 bases and J by 1 base, with 13 bases left in between. Looked up from germline, CDR1 is MNHEY and CDR2 is SVGEGT. This CDR3 comprises 15 residues. Written as DNA, the CDR3 is TGTGCCAGCAGTTTCCCCCAGTCAGGGAACACTGAAGCTTTCTTT. This codes for CASSFPQSGNTEAFF.

V and J are TRBV10-3 and TRBJ2-3, with D tentatively TRBD2 (5 bases). Trimming pared 7 bases from V and 0 bases from J, leaving 11 bases between. Germline CDR1 is ENHRY and CDR2 is SYGVKD. This CDR3 spans 14 amino acids. Here the CDR3 reads CAITRRSSTDTQYF. As DNA, the CDR3 is TGTGCCATCACCCGGAGGTCTAGCACAGATACGCAGTATTTT.

A note on this clonotype: This sequence may be a read error, since a much larger clone differs from it by one base. The genes are TRBV25-1 and TRBJ1-1, with D uncertain. The V end was cut by 3 bases, the J end by 0 bases, with 14 bases between. This CDR3 contains 16 residues. Germline V CDR1 and CDR2: MGHDK, SYGVNS. The CDR3 loop is CASSEKREIMNTEAFF. The CDR3 region has the DNA TGTGCCAGCAGTGAGAAACGGGAGATCATGAACACTGAAGCTTTCTTT.

The V call is TRBV5-1, the J call TRBJ2-1; no firm D call. V gave up 0 bases and J gave up 5 bases, with 6 bases separating them. Germline V gene data show CDR1 as SGHRS and CDR2 as YFSETQ. The CDR3 runs 13 residues. Here the CDR3 DNA reads TGCGCCAGCAGCTTGGACTTCAACAATGAGCAGTTCTTC. This translates into CASSLDFNNEQFF.

The V gene is TRBV2, the J gene TRBJ1-1; no clear D. CDR3 length equals 15 residues. The germline V gene encodes CDR1 SNHLY and CDR2 FYNNEI. V was cut by 7 bases and J by 1 base, with 16 bases left in between. Here the CDR3 DNA reads TGTGCCAGCACATCGCGGAGGTTAGGGAACACTGAAGCTTTCTTT. Its protein is CASTSRRLGNTEAFF. Full variable domain (missing parts from reference TRBV2 and TRBJ1-1): EPEVTQTPSHQVTQMGQEVILRCVPISNHLYFYWYRQILGQKVEFLVSFYNNEISEKSEIFDDQFSVERPDGSNFTLKIRSTKLEDSAMYFCASTSRRLGNTEAFFGQGTRLTVV.

Comment on this clonotype: The junction differs from germline at one of its ends, possibly a read error. This chain uses TRBV28 with TRBJ1-5; possibly TRBD1 for D (6 bases). CDR1 and CDR2 from the germline V gene are MDHEN and SYDVKM. CDR3 size: 14 residues. In nucleotides, the CDR3 is TGTGCCAGCATTTTAGTTAGGACGGGACATCCCCAGCATTTT. It translates to CASILVRTGHPQHF.

This clonotype has only a few counts. The gene calls are TRBV29-1 and TRBJ2-3; TRBD2 aligns across 8 bases. This CDR3 has 16 amino acids. CDR1 is SQVTM and CDR2 is ANQGSEA in the germline V gene. V was pared by 2 bases and J by 0 bases, with 7 bases of the junction left unmatched. The CDR3 nucleotides read TGCAGCGTTGAAATCGGGGGGGACCTGAGCACAGATACGCAGTATTTT. Protein: CSVEIGGDLSTDTQYF.

Concerning this clonotype itself: It may be a read error: a sequence one base away is much more abundant. This chain connects TRBV29-1 to TRBJ2-1; 8 bases fit TRBD2. The CDR3 extends over 14 amino acids. CDR1 is SQVTM, CDR2 ANQGSEA, per germline. The CDR3 DNA reads as TGCAACGTTCCGGGACTAGTGGGAGGGAATGAGCAGTTCTTC. Protein sequence: CNVPGLVGGNEQFF.

This clonotype occurred a few times. The V call is TRBV19, the J call TRBJ1-5, with D unclear. This CDR3 is 14 amino acids long. V was shortened by 8 bases and J by 7 bases, with 18 bases between the two germline ends. Germline V gives CDR1 LNHDA, CDR2 SQIVND (reference sequence). The CDR3 coding sequence is TGTGCCAGTGGGCCAAGGGCTTCGAGACAGCCCCAGCATTTT. Protein product: CASGPRASRQPQHF.